This T cell receptor beta chain was sequenced in a study of cytomegalovirus exposure and HLA in healthy donors. Study context: Out of 350 to 400 genotyped donors, about 81% belonged to the Caucasian-associated ancestry cluster. Findings and limits, study-wide: In a later analysis, parvovirus B19, influenza, CMV and Epstein-Barr virus appeared linked to several top co-occurrence clusters. Donors belonging to an Asian-associated ancestry cluster reportedly showed fewer N-insertions in productive TCRs than the approximately 670-donor mean, according to what a later analysis found.

Regarding this clone: Its cognate antigen is unknown.

Germline lookup yields CDR1 SGHNT and CDR2 YYREEE (reference sequence). Trimming cost V 0 bases and J 7 bases, with 15 bases left between them. The CDR3 length is 15 residues. PCR amplification relied on 60 Vbeta primers (plus 13 Jbeta primers). TCRdb keeps only in-frame clones here, not all; method: immunoSEQ multiplex PCR. Counted here are 150,000 to 200,000 clones, approximately 80% occurring once; the ten biggest clones make up less than 3.5%. The source material was PBMCs. The TCR originated in a female donor in good health and CMV-seronegative. The chain uses TRBV5-4 and TRBJ2-3; D possibly corresponds to TRBD2 (7 bases). CDR3 in amino acids: CASSLVGGGGNTQYF. CDR3 sequence (DNA): TGTGCCAGCAGCTTGGTGGGAGGGGGGGGAAATACGCAGTATTTT.